The 28 T cell receptor beta chains reported below all come from one sample, sequenced in a study of breast tumors, draining lymph nodes, adjacent tissues (TCRdb year 2016). Lymph node samples came from the axillary draining lymph nodes of breast cancer patients. The library came from multiplex PCR. The reads were generated on an Illumina HiSeq 2000. TCRdb reworked the public reads: Q25 trimming with fastp, MiXCR clone assembly, productive beta chains retained. Rows merge per CDR3 protein into single entries with the most common DNA and genes. The sample table shows some 250,000 distinct CDR3 sequences, and under 40% are seen once. 3% to 4% of the sample is in the top ten clones. Source material: axillary lymph node tissue. Receptors were obtained from a female donor with breast cancer. Some clones in this sample may be carry-over from other donors' samples.

The V call is TRBV7-2, the J call TRBJ2-3; D perhaps matches TRBD1 (5 bases). V was shortened by 7 bases and J by 3 bases, with 14 bases between the two germline ends. CDR1 and CDR2 (germline): SGHTA, FQGNSA. The CDR3 has 14 amino acids. The CDR3 sequence is CASTQGEGTDTQYF. The CDR3, as DNA: TGTGCCAGCACCCAGGGCGAAGGGACAGATACGCAGTATTTT. Variable domain in full (rest from reference TRBV7-2 and TRBJ2-3): GAGVSQSPSNKVTEKGKDVELRCDPISGHTALYWYRQSLGQGLEFLIYFQGNSAPDKSGLPSDRFSAERTGGSVSTLTIQRTQQEDSAVYLCASTQGEGTDTQYFGPGTRLTVL.

This clonotype was recorded at least ten times. The chain recombines TRBV6-5 with TRBJ2-3; D is ambiguous. The CDR3 has 14 residues. CDR1 is MNHEY, CDR2 SVGAGI, per germline. V lost 5 bases to trimming and J lost 4 bases, with 13 bases between them. The CDR3, as DNA: TGTGCCAGCAGTCCTGGAGTGGGCGCAGATACGCAGTATTTT. Translation gives CASSPGVGADTQYF.

The chain employs TRBV19 and TRBJ1-6, with D possibly TRBD1 on 5 matching bases. The ends were cut back, 1 base at V and 9 bases at J, with 13 bases in the middle. CDR3 length: 15 amino acids. From germline, CDR1 is LNHDA and CDR2 SQIVND (reference sequence). The CDR3 region has the DNA TGTGCCAGTAGTATAGGACTAGCGGGGGGTTCACCCCTCCACTTT. The encoded protein is CASSIGLAGGSPLHF. Drawing the rest from reference TRBV19 and TRBJ1-6, the complete variable domain is DGGITQSPKYLFRKEGQNVTLSCEQNLNHDAMYWYRQDPGQGLRLIYYSQIVNDFQKGDIAEGYSVSREKKESFPLTVTSAQKNPTAFYLCASSIGLAGGSPLHFGNGTRLTVT.

Here the CDR3 DNA reads TGCACCCCACTAGCCATCTCCTCCTACGAGCAGTACTTC. Residues: CTPLAISSYEQYF. The genes are TRBV20-1 and TRBJ2-7, with D possibly TRBD2 on 6 matching bases. The germline gives CDR1 DFQATT, CDR2 SNEGSKA (reference sequence). The CDR3 length is 13 residues.

The chain carries TRBV7-9 and TRBJ2-2, with 11 bases that match TRBD2. The CDR3 length is 18 residues. Germline CDR1 reads SEHNR; CDR2 reads FQNEAQ (reference sequence). V shed 6 bases and J 0 bases; nucleotides not matched to a gene: 9. The CDR3 reads CASRIVNSGRANTGELFF. The CDR3 nucleotides are TGTGCCAGCAGAATAGTCAATAGCGGGAGGGCGAACACCGGGGAGCTGTTTTTT.

The chain links TRBV7-2 to TRBJ2-7; a possible D gene is TRBD1 (6 bases). Deletions cut 2 bases from V and 4 bases from J, with 30 bases between. The CDR3 runs 20 residues. The V gene's germline CDR1 is SGHTA and CDR2 FQGNSA. CDR3 in DNA: TGTGCCAGCAGCTTAAGGATGGCAGGGCCTAGGGGGACGCGACCTTACGAGCAGTACTTC. Translating gives CASSLRMAGPRGTRPYEQYF. Complete variable domain (other parts from reference TRBV7-2 and TRBJ2-7): GAGVSQSPSNKVTEKGKDVELRCDPISGHTALYWYRQSLGQGLEFLIYFQGNSAPDKSGLPSDRFSAERTGGSVSTLTIQRTQQEDSAVYLCASSLRMAGPRGTRPYEQYFGPGTRLTVT.

This chain connects TRBV19 to TRBJ1-6; TRBD1 aligns across 8 bases. Germline V gene data show CDR1 as LNHDA and CDR2 as SQIVND (reference sequence). This CDR3 region has 13 residues. V trimming: 7 bases; J trimming: 8 bases; junction bases outside the gene matches: 4. The chain's CDR3 is CASMAGGYSPLHF. DNA of the CDR3: TGTGCCAGTATGGCAGGGGGCTATTCACCCCTCCACTTT.

The gene calls are TRBV6-1 and TRBJ2-3, with 10 bases fitting TRBD1. Trimming removed 8 bases from V and 4 bases from J; junction bases left unmatched: 9. The CDR3 sequence is 15 residues long. CDR1 MNHNS and CDR2 SASEGT come from the germline V gene. In nucleotides, the CDR3 is TGTGCCAGCGGGGACAGGGGTATGGCATCAGATACGCAGTATTTT. Its translation is CASGDRGMASDTQYF.

The chain recombines TRBV20-1 with TRBJ1-2; no clear D. There are 13 residues in the CDR3. Germline loops: CDR1 DFQATT, CDR2 SNEGSKA (reference sequence). V dropped 2 bases and J dropped 5 bases, with 12 bases sitting between them. The CDR3 sequence is CSARLAGGYGYTF. The CDR3 nucleotides are TGCAGTGCTAGACTAGCGGGAGGTTATGGCTACACCTTC.

V and J are TRBV7-6 and TRBJ2-1; the match to TRBD1 covers 9 bases. Germline V lookup: CDR1 SGHVS, CDR2 FNYEAQ. This CDR3 region has 15 residues. The J segment lost 7 bases and the V segment lost 5 bases, leaving 9 bases of the junction unmatched. The CDR3, as DNA: TGTGCCAGCAGCAGCCGTAGAGGACAGGGGAATGAGCAGTTCTTC. Translating it yields CASSSRRGQGNEQFF.

This clonotype was counted at least ten times. The V call is TRBV4-1, the J call TRBJ2-7; 12 bases line up with TRBD1. The germline gives CDR1 MGHRA, CDR2 YSYEKL. V was pared by 3 bases and J by 2 bases, with 2 bases of the junction left unmatched. This CDR3 has 15 residues. DNA of the CDR3: TGCGCCAGCAGCCAGGGACAGGGGGCCACCTACGAGCAGTACTTC. Protein product: CASSQGQGATYEQYF.

This clonotype was seen repeatedly, ten times or more. The V call is TRBV5-4, the J call TRBJ1-3, with unresolved D. Trimming stripped 0 bases from V and 0 bases from J, with 7 bases between. Looked up from germline, CDR1 is SGHNT and CDR2 is YYREEE (reference sequence). The CDR3 runs 15 residues. CDR3 in DNA: TGTGCCAGCAGCTTGGGCACTAGCTCTGGAAACACCATATATTTT. It yields the protein CASSLGTSSGNTIYF.

The chain links TRBV6-2 or TRBV6-3 to TRBJ2-7, with D hard to call. From germline, CDR1 is MNHEY and CDR2 SVGEGT. The CDR3 loop spans 13 amino acids. Trimming shortened V by 5 bases and J by 3 bases, and 11 bases separated the two germline ends. CDR3 sequence (DNA): TGTGCCAGCAGTCGCCTTTTGTACTACGAGCAGTACTTC. It encodes CASSRLLYYEQYF.

The rearrangement joins TRBV20-1 to TRBJ2-5; D is unclear. The CDR3 loop spans 16 amino acids. Germline CDR1 reads DFQATT; CDR2 reads SNEGSKA (reference sequence). The V end lost 0 bases, the J end lost 0 bases, and 14 bases lay between the germline ends. CDR3 in DNA: TGCAGTGCTAGAGACCCGACCGCCCTTTACCAAGAGACCCAGTACTTC. Translated: CSARDPTALYQETQYF.

Many counts were recorded for this clonotype. The genes are TRBV7-2 and TRBJ2-5; 12 positions match TRBD2. The germline gives CDR1 SGHTA, CDR2 FQGNSA. V gave up 2 bases and J gave up 7 bases; unmatched junction bases: 5. The CDR3 contains 15 residues. The DNA of the CDR3 is TGTGCCAGCAGCTTACTAGCGGGGGGGCTGGGGACCCAGTACTTC. Protein sequence: CASSLLAGGLGTQYF.

This clonotype was counted only a few times. The chain joins TRBV6-1 to TRBJ2-5; 9 bases map to TRBD1. Looked up from germline, CDR1 is MNHNS and CDR2 is SASEGT. The CDR3 consists of 15 residues. Losses at the gene ends were 2 bases for V and 4 bases for J; bases not matched to a gene: 5. This CDR3 is CASSEIPDRGETQYF. CDR3 coding DNA: TGTGCCAGCAGTGAAATCCCGGACAGGGGAGAGACCCAGTACTTC.

At least ten counts were recorded for this clonotype. A much bigger clone sits one base away, suggesting this may be a read error. The missing conserved phenylalanine or tryptophan at the end of this CDR3 makes a read error likely. V usage is TRBV20-1 and J usage is TRBJ2-5; D is uncertain. V was cut by 3 bases and J by 1 base, with 0 bases left in between. This CDR3 region has 10 residues. Germline V gene sequence: CDR1 DFQATT, CDR2 SNEGSKA (reference sequence). This CDR3 reads CSASQETQYS. Here the CDR3 DNA reads TGCAGTGCTAGCCAAGAGACCCAGTACTCC.

V and J are TRBV3-1 and TRBJ2-5; D may correspond to TRBD1 or TRBD2 (5 bases each). CDR3 length: 15 amino acids. V was pared by 4 bases and J by 2 bases, with 14 bases between. Germline V lookup: CDR1 LGHDT, CDR2 YNNKEL (reference sequence). CDR3 loop: CASSRTHGGQETQYF. The CDR3 DNA is TGTGCCAGCAGCCGGACCCATGGGGGACAAGAGACCCAGTACTTC.

The chain couples TRBV5-6 to TRBJ2-3; D gene uncertain. The germline V gene has CDR1 SGHDT and CDR2 YYEEEE. This CDR3 is 14 amino acids long. Trimming left V 4 bases short and J 2 bases short, with 11 bases between. CDR3 coding DNA: TGTGCCAGCAGCCAATGGTGGGTCACAGATACGCAGTATTTT. This codes for CASSQWWVTDTQYF. Using reference TRBV5-6 and TRBJ2-3 for the parts outside the CDR3, the full variable domain is DAGVTQSPTHLIKTRGQQVTLRCSPKSGHDTVSWYQQALGQGPQFIFQYYEEEERQRGNFPDRFSGHQFPNYSSELNVNALLLGDSALYLCASSQWWVTDTQYFGPGTRLTVL.

This clonotype was seen just once. Germline is not matched at one junction end, which may reflect a read error. V gene TRBV7-7 combines with J gene TRBJ1-4; D unresolved. With the DNA end fitting TRBJ1-3 better, the J assignment may be wrong. The CDR3 extends over 16 amino acids. The germline gives CDR1 SSHAT, CDR2 FNYEAQ (reference sequence). The CDR3 DNA is TGTGCTAGCAGCTTGGACCGGACCGTCTCTGGAAACACCATATATTTT. It yields the protein CASSLDRTVSGNTIYF.

Note on this clonotype: This may come from a read error, since a much larger clone is one base off. V usage is TRBV25-1 and J usage is TRBJ2-3; tentative D call: TRBD2 (6 bases). This CDR3 has 15 amino acids. In germline, CDR1 is MGHDK, CDR2 SYGVNS. The CDR3 protein is CAGSSTRKTTDTQYF. In DNA form, the CDR3 reads TGTGCCGGCAGCTCGACTAGGAAAACCACAGATACGCAGTATTTT.

In its sample, this clonotype was seen many times. Compared with germline, one end of the junction differs, possibly owing to a read error. DNA of the CDR3: TGTGCCAGCAGTCACTCGAGTGGCGGGAGAGGAAATTCACCCCTCCACTTT. This codes for CASSHSSGGRGNSPLHF. The genes are TRBV6-5 and TRBJ1-6; D not resolved. The CDR3 spans 17 residues. Looked up from germline, CDR1 is MNHEY and CDR2 is SVGAGI.

The chain joins TRBV12-3 or TRBV12-4 to TRBJ1-1; D remains ambiguous. The CDR3 consists of 15 residues. Trimming removed 3 bases from V and 5 bases from J, with 16 bases in between. CDR3 loop: CASSFNVRETTEAFF. As DNA, the CDR3 is TGTGCCAGCAGTTTCAACGTACGGGAGACGACTGAAGCTTTCTTT.

This clonotype occurred many times. The chain has TRBV19 and TRBJ1-2; D gene uncertain. V lost 7 bases and J lost 3, with 15 bases in between. CDR3 length equals 14 residues. Per germline, CDR1 LNHDA and CDR2 SQIVND (reference sequence). The CDR3 sequence is CASIRTGGDYGYTF. The CDR3 DNA reads as TGTGCCAGTATTAGAACGGGAGGCGACTATGGCTACACCTTC.

This clonotype was detected ten times or more. V gene TRBV6-4 combines with J gene TRBJ2-7; a weak D match, TRBD1 (6 bases). In germline, CDR1 is MRHNA, CDR2 SNTAGT. The CDR3 is 14 amino acids. Trimming stripped 4 bases from V and 3 bases from J, with 13 bases between. The CDR3 sequence is CASSGRQVSYEQYF. In DNA form, the CDR3 reads TGTGCCAGCAGTGGTAGACAGGTCAGCTACGAGCAGTACTTC.

Details on this clonotype: This may come from a read error, since a much larger clone is one base off. A read error is likely, as this CDR3 ends without the conserved phenylalanine or tryptophan. This chain uses TRBV19 with TRBJ2-3; 9 bases match TRBD2. The germline CDR1 and CDR2 sequences are LNHDA and SQIVND (reference sequence). With 4 bases clipped from V and 0 bases from J, the junction kept 5 bases outside the gene matches. This CDR3 comprises 16 residues. CDR3 DNA sequence: TGTGCCAGTAGTACGCGGCGGGGGGGGAGCACAGATACGCAGTATTCT. Its protein is CASSTRRGGSTDTQYS.

The chain carries TRBV27 and TRBJ1-5; 7 bases fit TRBD1. Per the germline V gene, CDR1 is MNHEY and CDR2 is SMNVEV (reference sequence). V was clipped by 5 bases and J by 5 bases; unmatched bases: 9. The CDR3 length is 15 residues. The CDR3 region is CASSPPGTAHQPQHF. The CDR3, as DNA: TGTGCCAGCAGTCCCCCCGGGACAGCACATCAGCCCCAGCATTTT.

This clonotype was observed once. The final CDR3 position lacks the conserved phenylalanine or tryptophan, pointing to a likely read error. It is unclear where the CDR3 begins or ends on the DNA, so no DNA is shown, and the CDR3 is as TCRdb lists it. This chain joins TRBV6-6 and TRBJ2-5; TRBD1 was called by the table and not checked on the DNA. Inclusive of both ends, the CDR3 amounts to 13 amino acids. Germline V CDR1 and CDR2: MNHNY, SVGAGI (reference sequence). The CDR3 loop is CASSHQDSYTFGS.